The sequence of this TCR beta chain was determined in a study of blood T cell repertoires in COVID-19. This clone was detected only once. Per the authors' pipeline: Cell counts per sample came from amplifying reference gene primers. Clones were read by immunoSEQ multiplex PCR, and TCRdb kept only the in-frame ones, dropping some. V, J and clone size are taken as reported in that table, and D and trimming were inferred from the DNA itself. The sample contains some 200,000 clones, about 90% of which appear only once. Germline loops: CDR1 SGHRS, CDR2 YFSETQ. Trimming pared 6 bases from V and 8 bases from J, leaving 8 bases between. The CDR3 has 11 residues.

Sequenced: peripheral blood. The origin of this receptor is a man younger than 40 with acute or convalescent COVID-19. This sequence joins TRBV5-1 and TRBJ2-2; D remains ambiguous. CDR3 protein: CASNLLGELFF. CDR3 DNA sequence: TGCGCCAGCAATCTGTTGGGGGAGCTGTTTTTT.